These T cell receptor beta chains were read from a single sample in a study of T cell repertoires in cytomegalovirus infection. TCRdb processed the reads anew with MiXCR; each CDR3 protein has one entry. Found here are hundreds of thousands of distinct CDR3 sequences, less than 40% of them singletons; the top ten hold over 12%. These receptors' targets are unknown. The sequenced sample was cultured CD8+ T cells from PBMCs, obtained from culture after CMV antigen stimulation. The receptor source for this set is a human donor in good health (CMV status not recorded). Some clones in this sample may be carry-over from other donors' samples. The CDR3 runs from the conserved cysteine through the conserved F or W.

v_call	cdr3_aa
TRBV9	CASSAGQSLQPQHF
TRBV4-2	CASSHSPGLAHYGYTF
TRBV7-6	CASSERQGPNQPQHF
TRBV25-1	CASTPASGGNTEAFF
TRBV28	CASSTSGAGDLDTQYF
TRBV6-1	CASRSTGQGNNEQFF
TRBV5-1	CASSTHGETRYTEAFF
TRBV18	CASSPQEDTEAFF
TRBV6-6	CASHRATFSYEQYF
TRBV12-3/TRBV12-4	CASRPGTSGDPFF
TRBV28	CASSRDGAYEQYF
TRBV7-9	CASSPWALGDTEAFF
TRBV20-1	CSARDAGQAIYEQYF
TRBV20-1	CSAARPGQGADTQYF
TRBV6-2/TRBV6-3	CASSTDTMRVQPQHF
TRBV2	CASSERRSSYNEQFF
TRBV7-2	CASSLPGWQQETQYF
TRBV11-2	CASSLRRGEVVRETQYF
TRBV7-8	CASSLRPLEEQFF
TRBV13	CASSMERGTGPYGYTF
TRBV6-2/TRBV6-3	CASSYSITENQPQHF
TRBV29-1	CSVEESGANVLTF
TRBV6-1	CASSEGSRDQPQHF
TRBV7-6	CASSLTPGIGLEQYF
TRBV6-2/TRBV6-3	CASIIGQGETEAFF
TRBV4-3	CASSQRLFTATGELFF
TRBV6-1	CASSEEQGRGRETQYF
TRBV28	CASSLGLSGNEQFF
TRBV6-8	CASSYGSGYANEKLFF
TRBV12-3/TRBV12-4	CASSPRQGLNYGYTF
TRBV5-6	CASSAPGRPEDTQYF
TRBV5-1	CASSFAREQFF
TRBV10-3	CAISGQENYTDTQYF
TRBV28	CASSLPFSNQPQHF
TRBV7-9	CASSPRGAGAFTDTQYF
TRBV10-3	CAIRTPRRGSSTDTQYF
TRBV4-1	CASSQEISGSSYNEQFF
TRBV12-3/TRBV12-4	CASSLGTGLGYTF
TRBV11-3	CASSRGGGGSYNEQFF
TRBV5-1	CASSLAKTPGQTANTGELFF
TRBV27	CASSFARHPSTDTQYF
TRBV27	CASSLDFWTGNNEQFF
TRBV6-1	CASGGEKLFF
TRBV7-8	CASSRGTSKGNEQFF
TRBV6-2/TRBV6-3	CASRSLWGELFF
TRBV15	CATSIGQSYEQYF